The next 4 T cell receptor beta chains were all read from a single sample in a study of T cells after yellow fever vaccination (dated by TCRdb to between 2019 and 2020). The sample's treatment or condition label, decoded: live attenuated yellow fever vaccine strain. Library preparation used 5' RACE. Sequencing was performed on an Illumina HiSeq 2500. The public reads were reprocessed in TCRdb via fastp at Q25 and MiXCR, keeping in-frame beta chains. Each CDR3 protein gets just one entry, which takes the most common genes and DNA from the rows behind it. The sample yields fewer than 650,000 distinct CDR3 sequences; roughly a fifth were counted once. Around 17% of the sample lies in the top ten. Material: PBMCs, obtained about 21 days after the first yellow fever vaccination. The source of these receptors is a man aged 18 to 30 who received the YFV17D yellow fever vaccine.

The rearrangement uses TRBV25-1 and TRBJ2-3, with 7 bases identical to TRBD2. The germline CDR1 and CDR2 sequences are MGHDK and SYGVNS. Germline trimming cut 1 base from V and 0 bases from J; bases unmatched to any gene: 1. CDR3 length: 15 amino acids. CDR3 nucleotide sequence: TGTGCCAGCAGTGAATGGGAGGGGAGCACAGATACGCAGTATTTT. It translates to CASSEWEGSTDTQYF.

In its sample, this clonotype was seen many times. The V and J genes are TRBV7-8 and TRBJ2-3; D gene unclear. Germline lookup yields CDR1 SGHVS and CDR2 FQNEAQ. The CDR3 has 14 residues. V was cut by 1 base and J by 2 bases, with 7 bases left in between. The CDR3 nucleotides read TGTGCCAGCAGCTTAGAACCCTACACAGATACGCAGTATTTT. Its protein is CASSLEPYTDTQYF.

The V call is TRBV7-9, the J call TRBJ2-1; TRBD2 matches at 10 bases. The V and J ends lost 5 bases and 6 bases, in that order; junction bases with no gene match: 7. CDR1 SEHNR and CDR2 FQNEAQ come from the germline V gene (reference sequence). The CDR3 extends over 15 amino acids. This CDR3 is CASSILAGRSNEQFF. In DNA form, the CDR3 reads TGTGCCAGCAGCATACTAGCGGGGAGAAGCAATGAGCAGTTCTTC.

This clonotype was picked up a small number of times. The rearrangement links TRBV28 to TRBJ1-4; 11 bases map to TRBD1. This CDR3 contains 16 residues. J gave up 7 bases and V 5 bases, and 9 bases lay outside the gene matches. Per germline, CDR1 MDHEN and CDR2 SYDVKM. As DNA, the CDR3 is TGTGCCAGCAGTCCAACGGACAGGGGGCGAGGTGAAAAACTGTTTTTT. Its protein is CASSPTDRGRGEKLFF.